This record concerns one T cell receptor beta chain sequence. Its antigen is unknown. The germline CDR1 and CDR2 sequences are MDHEN and SYDVKM. There are 15 residues in the CDR3. Deletions cut 3 bases from V and 4 bases from J, with 15 bases between. The entry originates in a study of T cell responses to AZD1222 COVID-19 vaccine. Turning to the study itself: Second doses at about 4 or about 12 weeks were pooled. Whole-study findings and limits: Targeting of unmutated variant regions was reportedly seen in nearly half of spike-specific TCRs. Samples come after the peak T cell response, not at day 14. Donor demographics were predominantly white British with a female majority; clonal diversity may be underestimated.

Data came from immunoSEQ multiplex PCR; TCRdb stores just in-frame clones and leaves some out. The table includes approximately 160,000 clones, over 75% detected once. This chain joins TRBV28 and TRBJ2-5; D might be TRBD1 (6 bases). The specimen was peripheral blood, collected on day 0 of AZD1222 vaccination. The source of this sequence is an adult in good health. The CDR3: CASSFSTRGGETQYF. The DNA for the CDR3 is TGTGCCAGCAGTTTTTCAACCAGAGGGGGAGAGACCCAGTACTTC. The full variable domain, its missing parts supplied by reference TRBV28 and TRBJ2-5, is DVKVTQSSRYLVKRTGEKVFLECVQDMDHENMFWYRQDPGLGLRLIYFSYDVKMKEKGDIPEGYSVSREKKERFSLILESASTNQTSMYLCASSFSTRGGETQYFGPGTRLLVL.